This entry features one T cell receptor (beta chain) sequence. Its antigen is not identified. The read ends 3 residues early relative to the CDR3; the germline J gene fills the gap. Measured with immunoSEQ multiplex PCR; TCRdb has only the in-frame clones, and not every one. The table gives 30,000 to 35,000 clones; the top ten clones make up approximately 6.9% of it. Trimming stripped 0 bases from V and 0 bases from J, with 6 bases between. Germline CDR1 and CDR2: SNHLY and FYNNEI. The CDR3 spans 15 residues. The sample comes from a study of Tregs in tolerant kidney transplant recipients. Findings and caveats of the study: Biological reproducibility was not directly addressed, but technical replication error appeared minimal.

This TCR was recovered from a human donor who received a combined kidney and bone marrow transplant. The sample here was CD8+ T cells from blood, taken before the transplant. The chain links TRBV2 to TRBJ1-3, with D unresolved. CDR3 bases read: TGTGCCAGCAGTGAAGCGCCAGGCTCTGGAAACACC. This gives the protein CASSEAPGSGNT. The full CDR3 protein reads CASSEAPGSGNTIYF.